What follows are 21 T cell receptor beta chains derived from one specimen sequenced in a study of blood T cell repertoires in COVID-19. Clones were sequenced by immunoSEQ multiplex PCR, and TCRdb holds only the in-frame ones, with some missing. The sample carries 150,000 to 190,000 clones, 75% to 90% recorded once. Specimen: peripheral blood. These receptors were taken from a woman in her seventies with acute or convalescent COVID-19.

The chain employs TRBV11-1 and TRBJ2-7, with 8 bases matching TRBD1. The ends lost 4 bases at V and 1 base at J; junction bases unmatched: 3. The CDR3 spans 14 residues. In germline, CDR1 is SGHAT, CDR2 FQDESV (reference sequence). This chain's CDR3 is CASSSRTGSYEQYF. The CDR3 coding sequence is TGTGCCAGCAGCTCCAGGACAGGGTCCTACGAGCAGTACTTC.

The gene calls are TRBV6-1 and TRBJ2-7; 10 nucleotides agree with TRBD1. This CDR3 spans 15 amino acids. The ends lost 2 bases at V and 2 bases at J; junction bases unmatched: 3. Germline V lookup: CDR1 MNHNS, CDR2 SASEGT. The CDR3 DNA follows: TGTGCCAGCAGTGAATGGGGACAGGGGACCTACGAGCAGTACTTC. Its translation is CASSEWGQGTYEQYF.

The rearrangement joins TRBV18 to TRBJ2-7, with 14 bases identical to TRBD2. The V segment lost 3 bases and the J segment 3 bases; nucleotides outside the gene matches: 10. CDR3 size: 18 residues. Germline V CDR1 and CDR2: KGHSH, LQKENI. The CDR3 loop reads CASSPTSGGAFQFYEQYF. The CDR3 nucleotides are TGTGCCAGCTCACCGACTAGCGGGGGGGCCTTCCAGTTCTACGAGCAGTACTTC.

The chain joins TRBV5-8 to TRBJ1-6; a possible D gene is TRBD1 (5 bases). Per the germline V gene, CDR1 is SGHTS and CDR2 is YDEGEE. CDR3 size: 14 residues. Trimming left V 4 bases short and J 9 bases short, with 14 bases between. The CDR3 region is CASSLRGPISPLHF. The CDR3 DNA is TGTGCCAGCAGCCTTAGGGGCCCAATTTCACCCCTCCACTTT.

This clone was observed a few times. The CDR3 here is CASSSPGGELFF. Here the CDR3 DNA reads TGTGCCAGCAGCTCCCCGGGTGGGGAGCTGTTTTTT. The rearrangement joins TRBV11-3 to TRBJ2-2; D unclear. V lost 4 bases and J 8 bases, leaving 8 bases between the germline ends. CDR1 and CDR2 from the germline V gene are SGHNT and YENEEA. CDR3 length: 12 amino acids.

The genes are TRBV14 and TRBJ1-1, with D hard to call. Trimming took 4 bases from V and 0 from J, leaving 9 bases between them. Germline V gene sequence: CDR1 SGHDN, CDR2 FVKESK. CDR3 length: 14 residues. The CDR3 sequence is CASSRLTVNTEAFF. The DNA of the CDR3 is TGTGCCAGCAGCCGCCTCACAGTGAACACTGAAGCTTTCTTT.

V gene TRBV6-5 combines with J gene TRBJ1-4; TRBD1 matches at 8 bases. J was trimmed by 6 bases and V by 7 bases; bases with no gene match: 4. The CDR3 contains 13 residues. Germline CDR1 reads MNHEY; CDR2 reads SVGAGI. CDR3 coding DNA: TGTGCCAGCAAGGGGACAGGATATGAAAAACTGTTTTTT. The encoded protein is CASKGTGYEKLFF.

In DNA form, the CDR3 reads TGTGCCAGCAGCTTGCCGGGGGAAAAACTGTTTTTT. Translating gives CASSLPGEKLFF. This chain joins TRBV7-9 and TRBJ1-4, with no clear D. V was shortened by 3 bases and J by 8 bases, with 7 bases between the two germline ends. Per germline, CDR1 SEHNR and CDR2 FQNEAQ (reference sequence). The CDR3 spans 12 residues.

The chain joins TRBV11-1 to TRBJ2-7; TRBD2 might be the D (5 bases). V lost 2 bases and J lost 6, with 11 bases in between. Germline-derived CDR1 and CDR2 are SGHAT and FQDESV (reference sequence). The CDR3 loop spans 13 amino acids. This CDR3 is CASSLMSGSEQYV. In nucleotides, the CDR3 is TGTGCCAGCAGCTTAATGTCGGGGAGCGAGCAGTACGTC.

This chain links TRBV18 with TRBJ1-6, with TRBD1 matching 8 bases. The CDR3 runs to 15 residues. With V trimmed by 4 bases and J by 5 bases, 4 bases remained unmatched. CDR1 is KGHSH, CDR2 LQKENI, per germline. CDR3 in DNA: TGTGCCAGCTCACTCGGGACAGGCGATAATTCACCCCTCCACTTT. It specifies CASSLGTGDNSPLHF.

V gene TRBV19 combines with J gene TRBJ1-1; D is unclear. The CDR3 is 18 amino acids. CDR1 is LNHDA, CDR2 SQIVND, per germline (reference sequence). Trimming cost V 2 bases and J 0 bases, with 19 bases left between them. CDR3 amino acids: CASSINGRPRYLNTEAFF. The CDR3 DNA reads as TGTGCCAGTAGTATAAATGGCAGGCCTCGCTACTTGAACACTGAAGCTTTCTTT. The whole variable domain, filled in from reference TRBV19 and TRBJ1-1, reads DGGITQSPKYLFRKEGQNVTLSCEQNLNHDAMYWYRQDPGQGLRLIYYSQIVNDFQKGDIAEGYSVSREKKESFPLTVTSAQKNPTAFYLCASSINGRPRYLNTEAFFGQGTRLTVV.

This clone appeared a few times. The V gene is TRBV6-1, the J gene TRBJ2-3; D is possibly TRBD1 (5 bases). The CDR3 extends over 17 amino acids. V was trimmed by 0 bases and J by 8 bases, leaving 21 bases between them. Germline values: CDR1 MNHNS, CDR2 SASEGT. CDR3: CASSEAERTRASGTQYF. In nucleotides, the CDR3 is TGTGCCAGCAGTGAAGCGGAACGGACAAGGGCCTCTGGTACGCAGTATTTT.

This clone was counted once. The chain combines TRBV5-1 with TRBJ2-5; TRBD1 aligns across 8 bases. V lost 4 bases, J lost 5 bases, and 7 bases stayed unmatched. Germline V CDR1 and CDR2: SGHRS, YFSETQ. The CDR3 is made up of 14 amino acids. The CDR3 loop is CASSNRTGWETQYF. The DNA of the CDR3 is TGCGCCAGCAGCAACAGGACAGGGTGGGAGACCCAGTACTTC. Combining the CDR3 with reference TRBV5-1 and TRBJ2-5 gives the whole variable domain KAGVTQTPRYLIKTRGQQVTLSCSPISGHRSVSWYQQTPGQGLQFLFEYFSETQRNKGNFPGRFSGRQFSNSRSEMNVSTLELGDSALYLCASSNRTGWETQYFGPGTRLLVL.

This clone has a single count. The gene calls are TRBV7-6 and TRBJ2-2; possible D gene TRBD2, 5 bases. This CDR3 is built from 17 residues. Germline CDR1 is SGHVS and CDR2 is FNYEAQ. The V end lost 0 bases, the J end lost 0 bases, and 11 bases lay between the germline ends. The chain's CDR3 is CASSLAMRAANTGELFF. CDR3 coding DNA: TGTGCCAGCAGCTTAGCGATGAGGGCCGCGAACACCGGGGAGCTGTTTTTT.

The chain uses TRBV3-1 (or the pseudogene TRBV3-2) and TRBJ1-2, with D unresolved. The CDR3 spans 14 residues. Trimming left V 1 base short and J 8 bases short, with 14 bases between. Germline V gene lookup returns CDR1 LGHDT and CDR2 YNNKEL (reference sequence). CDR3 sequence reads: CASSQALSAGGYTF. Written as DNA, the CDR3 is TGTGCCAGCAGCCAAGCTTTATCGGCAGGCGGCTACACCTTC.

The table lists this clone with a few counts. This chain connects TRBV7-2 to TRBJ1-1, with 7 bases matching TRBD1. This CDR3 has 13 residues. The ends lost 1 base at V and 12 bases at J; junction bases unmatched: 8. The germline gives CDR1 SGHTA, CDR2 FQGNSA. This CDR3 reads CASSLEEGARTFF. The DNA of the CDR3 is TGTGCCAGCAGCTTAGAGGAGGGGGCACGGACTTTCTTT.

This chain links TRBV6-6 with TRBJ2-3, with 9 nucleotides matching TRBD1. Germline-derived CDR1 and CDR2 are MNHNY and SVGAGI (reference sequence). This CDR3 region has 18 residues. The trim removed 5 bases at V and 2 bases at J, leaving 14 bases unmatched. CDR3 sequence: CASSPGRAGTGLTDTQYF. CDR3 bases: TGTGCCAGCAGTCCTGGGCGGGCAGGGACAGGGCTCACAGATACGCAGTATTTT.

The CDR3 nucleotides are TGTGCCAGCAGCCATGGAGGAAACACCGGGGAGCTGTTTTTT. Translated, it gives CASSHGGNTGELFF. The chain recombines TRBV14 with TRBJ2-2; TRBD2 might be the D (5 bases). This CDR3 is 14 amino acids long. Per the germline V gene, CDR1 is SGHDN and CDR2 is FVKESK. V was trimmed by 3 bases and J by 2 bases, leaving 7 bases between them. Full variable domain (missing parts from reference TRBV14 and TRBJ2-2): EAGVTQFPSHSVIEKGQTVTLRCDPISGHDNLYWYRRVMGKEIKFLLHFVKESKQDESGMPNNRFLAERTGGTYSTLKVQPAELEDSGVYFCASSHGGNTGELFFGEGSRLTVL.

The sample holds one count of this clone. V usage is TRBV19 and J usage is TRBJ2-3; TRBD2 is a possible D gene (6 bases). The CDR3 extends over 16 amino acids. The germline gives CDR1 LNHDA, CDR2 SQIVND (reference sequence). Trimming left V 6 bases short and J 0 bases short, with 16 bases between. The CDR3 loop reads CASSRLPGGSTDTQYF. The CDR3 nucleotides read TGTGCCAGTAGCCGCCTCCCCGGGGGTAGCACAGATACGCAGTATTTT.

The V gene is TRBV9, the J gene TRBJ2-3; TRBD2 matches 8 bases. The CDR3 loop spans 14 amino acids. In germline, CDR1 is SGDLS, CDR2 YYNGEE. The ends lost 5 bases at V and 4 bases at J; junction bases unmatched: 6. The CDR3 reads CASSGGGSADTQYF. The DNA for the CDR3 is TGTGCCAGCAGTGGCGGGGGGAGTGCAGATACGCAGTATTTT.

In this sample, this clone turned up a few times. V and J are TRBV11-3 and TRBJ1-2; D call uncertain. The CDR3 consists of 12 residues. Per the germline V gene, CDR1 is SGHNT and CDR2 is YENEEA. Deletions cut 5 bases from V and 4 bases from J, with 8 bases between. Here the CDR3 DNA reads TGTGCCAGCAGCCGGCGGGGCTATGGCTACACCTTC. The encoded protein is CASSRRGYGYTF.